These 2 T cell receptor beta chains originate from one sample sequenced in a study of blood T cell repertoires in COVID-19 (TCRdb year 2020). The library was made by the immunoSEQ multiplex PCR assay. TCRdb re-hosts the immuneACCESS table, in-frame sequences only. Its copies lack some clones; in the studies checked, an unresolved V gene accounts for under half of them, and the cause for the rest is not known. This sample has 100,000 to 150,000 clones in its table, and 88% of those were observed once. The ten largest clones take up 1.5% of the sample. Material for sequencing was peripheral blood. These receptors all stem from a human donor in a cohort sampled during active COVID-19.

As DNA, the CDR3 is TGTGCCAGCAGCTTAGAGGACAGGGCTCCCGAGACCCAGTACTTC. It yields the protein CASSLEDRAPETQYF. The V call is TRBV11-2, the J call TRBJ2-5, with 8 bases aligning to TRBD1. The V gene end was trimmed by 0 bases and the J gene end by 5 bases; junction bases not matched to a gene: 5. Looked up from germline, CDR1 is SGHAT and CDR2 is FQNNGV. CDR3 size: 15 residues.

The genes are TRBV4-1 and TRBJ2-7; 11 bases line up with TRBD2. The germline V gene encodes CDR1 MGHRA and CDR2 YSYEKL. The CDR3 totals 22 residues. V trimming: 3 bases; J trimming: 2 bases; junction bases outside the gene matches: 24. CDR3 DNA: TGCGCCAGCAGCCACCGGGACACCCGGACTAGCGGGCCCCGGGGACTGACCTACGAGCAGTACTTC. It is translated as CASSHRDTRTSGPRGLTYEQYF.